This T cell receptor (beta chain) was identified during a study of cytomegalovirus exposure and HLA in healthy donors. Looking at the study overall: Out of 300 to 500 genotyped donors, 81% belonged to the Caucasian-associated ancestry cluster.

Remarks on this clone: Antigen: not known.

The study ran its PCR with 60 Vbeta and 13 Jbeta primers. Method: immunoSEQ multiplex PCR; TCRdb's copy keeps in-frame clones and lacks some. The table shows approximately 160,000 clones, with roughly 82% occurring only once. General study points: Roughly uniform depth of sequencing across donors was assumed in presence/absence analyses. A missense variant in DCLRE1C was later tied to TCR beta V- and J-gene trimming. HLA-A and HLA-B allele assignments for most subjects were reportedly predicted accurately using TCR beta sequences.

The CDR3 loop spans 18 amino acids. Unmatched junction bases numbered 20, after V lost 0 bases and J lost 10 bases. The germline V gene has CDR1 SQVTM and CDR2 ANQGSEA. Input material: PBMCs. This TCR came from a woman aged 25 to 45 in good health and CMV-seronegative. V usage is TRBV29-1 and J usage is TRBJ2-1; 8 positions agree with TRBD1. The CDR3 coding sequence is TGCAGCGTTGAAGACACGGGAGATAGCAGGGGGCCCGATTGGGAGCAGTTCTTC. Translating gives CSVEDTGDSRGPDWEQFF.